This T cell receptor beta chain came from a study of T cell responses to AZD1222 COVID-19 vaccine. V was pared by 1 base and J by 9 bases, with 12 bases between. The CDR3 covers 13 residues. Germline CDR1 and CDR2: MDHEN and SYDVKM. Clones were sequenced by immunoSEQ multiplex PCR, and TCRdb holds only the in-frame ones, with some missing. The table records about 130,000 clones, over 85% of them present only once. The gene calls are TRBV28 and TRBJ1-1; possibly TRBD1 for D (6 bases). The receptor's source is an adult who received the AZD1222 COVID-19 vaccine. Sequencing used peripheral blood, obtained 28 days after the second AZD1222 dose. The CDR3 sequence: CASSLYQGLKAFF. CDR3 nucleotides: TGTGCCAGCAGTTTATATCAGGGGTTGAAAGCTTTCTTT. The whole variable domain, filled in from reference TRBV28 and TRBJ1-1, reads DVKVTQSSRYLVKRTGEKVFLECVQDMDHENMFWYRQDPGLGLRLIYFSYDVKMKEKGDIPEGYSVSREKKERFSLILESASTNQTSMYLCASSLYQGLKAFFGQGTRLTVV.